These 26 T cell receptor beta chains were sequenced from one sample in a study of shared clonotypes between healthy human individuals (dated by TCRdb to the early 2020s). The receptor library was made with the immunoSEQ multiplex PCR assay. Not all clones reach the TCRdb copy of this immuneACCESS table, which keeps in-frame sequences only. Checked studies attribute under half of the gap to unresolved V genes and leave the rest unexplained. Across this sample there are roughly 510,000 clones, with approximately 79% seen only once. In total, the top ten clones hold approximately 13% of the sample. The sample was PBMCs. These receptors all stem from a woman aged 40 to 50 in good health. Some clones in this sample may be carry-over from other donors' samples.

The CDR3 DNA is TGTGCCAGCATGAGCGTTTCCTACAATGAGCAGTTCTTC. This gives the protein CASMSVSYNEQFF. The rearrangement joins TRBV2 to TRBJ2-1; no definite D call. The CDR3 runs to 13 residues. Germline CDR1 SNHLY, CDR2 FYNNEI. V was pared by 7 bases and J by 1 base, with 8 bases between. The full variable domain, rest sourced from reference TRBV2 and TRBJ2-1, is EPEVTQTPSHQVTQMGQEVILRCVPISNHLYFYWYRQILGQKVEFLVSFYNNEISEKSEIFDDQFSVERPDGSNFTLKIRSTKLEDSAMYFCASMSVSYNEQFFGPGTRLTVL.

The chain couples TRBV15 to TRBJ2-7; 8 bases match TRBD1. J lost 4 bases, V lost 0 bases, and 2 bases had no gene match. The CDR3 length is 14 residues. CDR1 is LNHNV and CDR2 is YYDKDF in the germline V gene (reference sequence). CDR3 protein: CATSRDQGAYEQYF. The CDR3, as DNA: TGTGCCACCAGCAGAGATCAGGGGGCTTACGAGCAGTACTTC.

The gene calls are TRBV6-5 and TRBJ2-3; no reliable D call. Trimming stripped 2 bases from V and 5 bases from J, with 11 bases between. Germline lookup yields CDR1 MNHEY and CDR2 SVGAGI. This CDR3 spans 14 amino acids. This CDR3 is CASSYPGPRDTQYF. The CDR3 nucleotides read TGTGCCAGCAGTTACCCCGGACCCAGAGATACGCAGTATTTT.

Only a few counts were recorded for this clone. The rearrangement uses TRBV6-1 and TRBJ2-7, with D maybe TRBD1 (5 bases). The CDR3 sequence is 16 residues long. V shed 1 base and J shed 3 bases, with 16 bases lying between them. Germline loops: CDR1 MNHNS, CDR2 SASEGT. The CDR3 bases are TGTGCCAGCAGTGAAGTAGGGGAAAGCCCAGTCTACGAGCAGTACTTC. Translating gives CASSEVGESPVYEQYF.

The J gene is TRBJ2-3, the V gene TRBV19; D gene uncertain. CDR1 is LNHDA, CDR2 SQIVND, per germline (reference sequence). The V end was cut by 3 bases, the J end by 3 bases, with 7 bases between. There are 13 residues in the CDR3. CDR3 nucleotides: TGTGCCAGTAGTATGCTAGTGACAGATACGCAGTATTTT. Encoded protein: CASSMLVTDTQYF.

CDR3 region: CASSSVVTLARVSNQPQHF. The CDR3 bases are TGTGCCAGTAGTTCGGTGGTGACCCTCGCTCGGGTGAGCAATCAGCCCCAGCATTTT. This sequence joins TRBV19 and TRBJ1-5; D is unresolved. The CDR3 is 19 amino acids. Germline-derived CDR1 and CDR2 are LNHDA and SQIVND (reference sequence). V was clipped by 5 bases and J by 1 base, with 24 bases between them.

This sequence joins TRBV6-5 and TRBJ1-2; D is uncertain. Deletions cut 2 bases from V and 0 bases from J, with 10 bases between. The CDR3 covers 15 residues. Germline V gene lookup returns CDR1 MNHEY and CDR2 SVGAGI. CDR3 coding DNA: TGTGCCAGCAGTTACCTCGGCACAGCTAACTATGGCTACACCTTC. Translating gives CASSYLGTANYGYTF.

The chain joins TRBV21-1 to TRBJ2-7; whether TRBD1, the table's D call, matches the DNA was not checked. TRBV21-1 is assigned pseudogene status. The CDR3 spans 14 residues. CDR3 residues: CASFAGQGTYEQYF. The CDR3 DNA reads TGTGCCAGCTTCGCGGGACAGGGGACCTACGAGCAGTACTTC.

This chain uses TRBV6-1 with TRBJ2-3; 13 nucleotides align to TRBD2. The CDR3 contains 14 residues. The germline gives CDR1 MNHNS, CDR2 SASEGT. The V and J ends lost 8 bases and 5 bases, in that order; junction bases with no gene match: 4. The CDR3 DNA reads as TGTGCCAGCGGACTAGCGGGAGTAGGAGATACGCAGTATTTT. It encodes CASGLAGVGDTQYF.

The V call is TRBV5-1, the J call TRBJ1-2; D gene unclear. Trimming removed 4 bases from V and 6 bases from J, with 13 bases in between. Germline lookup yields CDR1 SGHRS and CDR2 YFSETQ. The CDR3 extends over 13 amino acids. The CDR3 spells CASSPGPDNGYTF. CDR3 DNA sequence: TGCGCCAGCAGCCCTGGCCCGGATAATGGCTACACCTTC.

The J gene is TRBJ1-4, the V gene TRBV6-4; D uncertain. This CDR3 region has 12 residues. Germline-derived CDR1 and CDR2 are MRHNA and SNTAGT. Trimming shortened V by 7 bases and J by 8 bases, and 11 bases separated the two germline ends. The CDR3 protein is CASKETGEKLFF. The CDR3 DNA reads as TGTGCCAGCAAAGAAACGGGGGAAAAACTGTTTTTT.

The J gene is TRBJ2-5, the V gene TRBV18; 9 bases match TRBD1. This CDR3 contains 18 residues. Germline V gene sequence: CDR1 KGHSH, CDR2 LQKENI. Trimming at V came to 6 bases and at J to 5 bases, leaving 19 bases not matched to a gene. In DNA, the CDR3 is TGTGCCAGCTCCCCGCCATGGGGGACAGGGATGGGTCTGGAGACCCAGTACTTC. Translating gives CASSPPWGTGMGLETQYF.

The genes are TRBV5-4 and TRBJ1-2, with 9 bases aligning to TRBD1. In germline, CDR1 is SGHNT, CDR2 YYREEE (reference sequence). The CDR3 contains 14 residues. V shed 2 bases and J 6 bases; nucleotides not matched to a gene: 5. The CDR3 region has the DNA TGTGCCAGCAGCTTCGGGACAGGGTTGGATGGCTACACCTTC. This translates into CASSFGTGLDGYTF.

CDR3 DNA sequence: TGTGCCAGCAGCTCCGACCGGGATGAGCAGTTCTTC. It specifies CASSSDRDEQFF. This rearrangement joins TRBV11-3 to TRBJ2-1; no firm D call. Germline V gene sequence: CDR1 SGHNT, CDR2 YENEEA. Trimming shortened V by 4 bases and J by 8 bases, and 9 bases separated the two germline ends. CDR3 length: 12 residues.

This clone was detected only a few times. The J gene is TRBJ1-4, the V gene TRBV7-6; D may be TRBD1 (5 bases). The germline CDR1 and CDR2 sequences are SGHVS and FNYEAQ. V lost 4 bases, J lost 8 bases, and 17 bases lay in between. This CDR3 has 15 residues. The CDR3 protein is CASSSRPTEGEKLFF. The CDR3 DNA sequence: TGTGCCAGCAGCTCACGCCCTACCGAGGGGGAAAAACTGTTTTTT.

This clone occurred once. The chain has TRBV28 and TRBJ1-5; 9 nucleotides agree with TRBD1. Per germline, CDR1 MDHEN and CDR2 SYDVKM. The CDR3 loop spans 16 amino acids. V gave up 6 bases and J gave up 6 bases; unmatched junction bases: 12. The CDR3 region is CASRFGQGLRGQPQHF. CDR3 bases: TGTGCCAGCAGGTTTGGACAGGGGCTTCGCGGTCAGCCCCAGCATTTT.

This clone was counted a few times. The CDR3 loop reads CASSVALGNTEAFF. The CDR3 coding sequence is TGTGCCAGCAGCGTAGCTCTGGGTAACACTGAAGCTTTCTTT. The rearrangement uses TRBV9 and TRBJ1-1; D remains unclear. CDR3 length: 14 residues. The germline V and J ends were trimmed by 0 bases and 2 bases, with 8 bases remaining between them. CDR1 and CDR2 (germline): SGDLS, YYNGEE.

The V gene is TRBV11-2, the J gene TRBJ2-7, with 9 bases fitting TRBD2. The CDR3 spans 14 residues. Germline V gene lookup returns CDR1 SGHAT and CDR2 FQNNGV. V gave up 7 bases and J gave up 4 bases; unmatched junction bases: 8. The CDR3 DNA follows: TGTGCCAGCACCGGGGCGGGAGGGCCTTACGAGCAGTACTTC. Translated, it gives CASTGAGGPYEQYF.

This sequence joins TRBV6-1 and TRBJ1-2, with D unresolved. The V end was cut by 3 bases, the J end by 7 bases, with 9 bases between. The germline gives CDR1 MNHNS, CDR2 SASEGT. This CDR3 contains 12 residues. The CDR3 DNA follows: TGTGCCAGCAGTGAGAGTTCTGGTGGCTACACCTTC. Amino acid sequence: CASSESSGGYTF.

The V call is TRBV25-1, the J call TRBJ2-5; 12 nucleotides line up with TRBD2. Trimming removed 3 bases from V and 5 bases from J; junction bases left unmatched: 7. The germline V gene has CDR1 MGHDK and CDR2 SYGVNS. This CDR3 comprises 16 residues. CDR3 DNA sequence: TGTGCCAGCAGTGAGGGGGCTAGCGGGAGGGGGGAGACCCAGTACTTC. This encodes CASSEGASGRGETQYF.

For this clone: This sample also contains other DNA sequences that code for the same CDR3. This chain uses TRBV5-4 with TRBJ2-1; D gene uncertain. CDR1 is SGHNT and CDR2 is YYREEE in the germline V gene (reference sequence). The CDR3 has 12 residues. The V and J ends lost 5 bases and 6 bases respectively, with 9 bases between them. The CDR3 sequence is CASSLDSNEQFF. The CDR3 DNA follows: TGTGCCAGCAGTTTAGACTCCAATGAGCAGTTCTTC.

Only one count was recorded for this clone. The J gene is TRBJ1-6, the V gene TRBV27; D is ambiguous. The ends were cut back, 2 bases at V and 7 bases at J, with 6 bases in the middle. Germline V CDR1 and CDR2: MNHEY, SMNVEV (reference sequence). This CDR3 region has 13 residues. CDR3 in DNA: TGTGCCAGCAGTTTACAGCCCAATTCACCCCTCCACTTT. It translates to CASSLQPNSPLHF.

The rearrangement links TRBV28 to TRBJ1-2, with D unresolved. The V gene's germline CDR1 is MDHEN and CDR2 SYDVKM. CDR3 length: 13 residues. V was pared by 2 bases and J by 7 bases, with 11 bases between. The CDR3, as DNA: TGTGCCAGCAGTTTACGGACCGCAACTGGCTACACCTTC. It is translated as CASSLRTATGYTF.

The chain has TRBV5-6 and TRBJ1-4; 8 bases match TRBD1. With V trimmed by 3 bases and J by 8 bases, 12 bases remained unmatched. CDR3 size: 16 residues. Germline-derived CDR1 and CDR2 are SGHDT and YYEEEE. CDR3 residues: CASSYRGQGRYEKLFF. The CDR3 coding sequence is TGTGCCAGCAGCTACAGAGGACAGGGTCGGTACGAAAAACTGTTTTTT.

This clone was counted a single time. The rearrangement uses TRBV21-1 and TRBJ2-3; the table calls TRBD2, which could not be checked here. TRBV21-1 is assigned pseudogene status. The CDR3 has 17 residues. This CDR3 is CASSPRLDCLEGDTQYF. DNA of the CDR3: TGTGCCAGCAGCCCCAGACTAGATTGCTTAGAGGGAGATACGCAGTATTTT.

The rearrangement joins TRBV4-2 to TRBJ2-6; maybe TRBD1 (5 bases). Germline V gene sequence: CDR1 LGHNA, CDR2 YNFKEQ. CDR3 size: 18 residues. V lost 0 bases, J lost 0 bases, and 12 bases lay in between. This chain's CDR3 is CASSQDGGRVSGANVLTF. The CDR3 bases are TGTGCCAGCAGCCAAGATGGCGGCAGGGTCTCTGGGGCCAACGTCCTGACTTTC.